The sequence of this T cell receptor beta chain was determined in a study of blood T cell repertoires in COVID-19. Study-wide context: Some COVID-19 samples were acute and others convalescent; all came from the United States, Italy and Spain. Sample material is recorded as cDNA or gDNA derived from T cells, B-cell-depleted T cells, or PBMCs.

The authors' processing: Amplification with reference gene primers provided the estimates of nucleated cell counts. Libraries were prepared by immunoSEQ multiplex PCR; TCRdb keeps only in-frame clonotypes and omits some of them. V, J and clone size are taken as reported in that table, and D and trimming were inferred from the DNA itself. The repertoire holds 300,000 to 450,000 clones, with about 90% as singletons. Trimming pared 2 bases from V and 4 bases from J, leaving 11 bases between. Per the germline V gene, CDR1 is KGHSH and CDR2 is LQKENI. CDR3 length: 15 amino acids. Patients at the Seattle site were enrolled during active infection and followed longitudinally.

The sequenced material came from peripheral blood. This receptor was taken from a woman aged 60-75 years with COVID-19, enrolled during active disease. V and J are TRBV18 and TRBJ1-4; no clear D. CDR3 in amino acids: CASSPTIQLNEKLFF. The CDR3 nucleotides are TGTGCCAGCTCACCAACCATACAGCTTAATGAAAAACTGTTTTTT.